A single TCR beta chain is shown here with its context. No cognate antigen has been identified for it. The input lacks base qualities; no much larger clone sits a single base away. Library prep was done by the immunoSEQ multiplex PCR assay. TCRdb took this table from immuneACCESS and kept in-frame rearrangements with V and J called. Such tables lack part of the clones; where checked against another copy, unresolved V genes explain under half of the gap, and the rest is unexplained. The sample table holds 250,000 to 300,000 clones, of which roughly 82% were seen once. The ten largest clones capture about an eighth of the sample. The sample comes from a study of control samples from healthy donors and cancer patients (dated by TCRdb to about 2020). V has 8 bases trimmed and J has 5 bases trimmed; junction bases matching no gene number 7. The CDR3 runs 14 amino acids, cysteine and phenylalanine included. The kept DNA is CDR3 alone, 42 bases in frame from the first base. Sequences SEHNR (CDR1) and FQNEAQ (CDR2) are obtained from the germline V gene (reference sequence).

The V and J genes are TRBV7-9 and TRBJ2-2, with 8 bases aligning to TRBD2. The source is a woman in her sixties with lung cancer. The sample comprised PBMCs. In nucleotide form, the sequence is TGTGCCAGCCCGAGCGGGAGCGAGACCGGGGAGCTGTTTTTT. Protein translation: CASPSGSETGELFF.